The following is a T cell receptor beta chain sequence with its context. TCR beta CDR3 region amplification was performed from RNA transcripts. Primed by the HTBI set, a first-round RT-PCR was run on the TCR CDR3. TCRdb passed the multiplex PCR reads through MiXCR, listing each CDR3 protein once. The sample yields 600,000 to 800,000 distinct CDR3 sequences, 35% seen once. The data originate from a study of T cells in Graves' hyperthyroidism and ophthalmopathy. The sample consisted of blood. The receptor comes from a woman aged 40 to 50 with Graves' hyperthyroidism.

The CDR3 DNA reads as TGTGCCAGCAGCCAAGTCCCACAGGGGGCTATAGGGTCTGAAGCTTTCTTT. Translation: CASSQVPQGAIGSEAFF. The chain couples TRBV7-2 to TRBJ1-1; 9 bases are shared with TRBD1. With V trimmed by 5 bases and J by 6 bases, 16 bases remained unmatched. CDR1 and CDR2 from the germline V gene are SGHTA and FQGNSA. The CDR3 covers 17 residues.